The 30 T cell receptor beta chains below were found in one sample sequenced in a study of blood T cell repertoires in COVID-19. Generated by immunoSEQ multiplex PCR, the TCRdb table keeps only in-frame clones and is missing some. The data show around 100,000 clones, more than 80% seen once. The sequencing input was peripheral blood. These receptors were taken from a human donor in a cohort sampled during active COVID-19.

V and J are TRBV11-3 and TRBJ2-1; 10 positions agree with TRBD1. The CDR3 length is 15 residues. Germline assignment: CDR1 SGHNT and CDR2 YENEEA. After removal of 5 bases from V and 6 bases from J, the junction contained 7 bases not matched to a gene. This chain's CDR3 is CASSPDGQGGNEQFF. CDR3 in DNA: TGTGCCAGCAGCCCCGATGGACAGGGGGGCAATGAGCAGTTCTTC.

The chain has TRBV19 and TRBJ1-2; D is unclear. The CDR3 is made up of 13 amino acids. Germline V gene sequence: CDR1 LNHDA, CDR2 SQIVND (reference sequence). V dropped 3 bases and J dropped 7 bases, with 12 bases sitting between them. The CDR3 reads CASSITVDVGYTF. For the CDR3, the DNA is TGTGCCAGTAGTATCACAGTCGATGTTGGCTACACCTTC.

The chain uses TRBV12-3 or TRBV12-4 and TRBJ2-3, with unresolved D. This CDR3 spans 13 amino acids. V was clipped by 5 bases and J by 2 bases, with 8 bases between them. DNA of the CDR3: TGTGCCAGCAGTCGCGAGGTCACAGATACGCAGTATTTT. Its protein is CASSREVTDTQYF.

The chain links TRBV14 to TRBJ2-5; TRBD1 might be the D (6 bases). Germline loops: CDR1 SGHDN, CDR2 FVKESK. Trimming removed 4 bases at V and 1 base at J, with 16 bases between. The CDR3 has 16 amino acids. The DNA for the CDR3 is TGTGCCAGCAGCCTCTTCACAGGGATACTCCAAGAGACCCAGTACTTC. This sequence encodes CASSLFTGILQETQYF.

This chain joins TRBV7-2 and TRBJ2-3; 7 bases fit TRBD2. V shed 4 bases and J 1 base; nucleotides not matched to a gene: 5. From germline, CDR1 is SGHTA and CDR2 FQGNSA. This CDR3 is 15 amino acids long. The CDR3 loop is CASSSYRGGTDTQYF. The DNA for the CDR3 is TGTGCCAGCAGCTCCTACCGGGGGGGCACAGATACGCAGTATTTT.

This rearrangement joins TRBV10-3 to TRBJ2-3; 7 bases are shared with TRBD1. Looked up from germline, CDR1 is ENHRY and CDR2 is SYGVKD. The CDR3 covers 14 residues. V was clipped by 4 bases and J by 1 base; unmatched bases: 2. The CDR3 DNA is TGTGCCATCAGTGGTGGGACAGGCACAGATACGCAGTATTTT. Protein product: CAISGGTGTDTQYF.

The gene calls are TRBV5-6 and TRBJ2-5; 8 bases are a match to TRBD1. J gave up 1 base and V 4 bases, and 6 bases lay outside the gene matches. The CDR3 loop spans 15 amino acids. CDR1 is SGHDT, CDR2 YYEEEE, per germline. CDR3 sequence reads: CASSLTGALQETQYF. The CDR3 nucleotides are TGTGCCAGCAGCCTGACAGGGGCCCTCCAAGAGACCCAGTACTTC.

V gene TRBV6-5 combines with J gene TRBJ2-6, with D uncertain. In germline, CDR1 is MNHEY, CDR2 SVGAGI. The length of the CDR3 is 13 residues. Trimming took off 6 bases at V and 1 base at J, with 4 bases between the two ends. In DNA, the CDR3 is TGTGCCAGCAGACAGTCTGGGGCCAACGTCCTGACTTTC. Translated, it gives CASRQSGANVLTF.

Here the CDR3 reads CASSYSGQIASPLHF. The CDR3 nucleotides read TGTGCCAGCAGTTACTCGGGACAGATAGCTTCACCCCTCCACTTT. The V call is TRBV6-2 or TRBV6-3, the J call TRBJ1-6; TRBD1 aligns across 7 bases. CDR1 and CDR2 from the germline V gene are MNHEY and SVGEGT. This CDR3 is 15 amino acids long. V trimming: 0 bases; J trimming: 9 bases; junction bases outside the gene matches: 5.

This chain's CDR3 is CASSPPSSGGTHEQFF. The CDR3 DNA reads as TGTGCCAGCTCACCACCGAGTAGCGGGGGTACACATGAGCAGTTCTTC. The chain couples TRBV18 to TRBJ2-1, with TRBD2 matching 9 bases. The germline CDR1 and CDR2 sequences are KGHSH and LQKENI. Trimming cost V 0 bases and J 8 bases; bases outside gene matches: 8. The CDR3 has 16 residues.

The CDR3 DNA reads TGTGCCAGCAGGACTAGCGGAGGGGTGGGAAAGACCCAGTACTTC. Translation gives CASRTSGGVGKTQYF. The chain links TRBV6-5 to TRBJ2-5, with 9 bases fitting TRBD2. The CDR3 runs 15 residues. Germline values: CDR1 MNHEY, CDR2 SVGAGI. V lost 6 bases and J lost 6; bases outside the gene matches: 11.

V usage is TRBV5-1 and J usage is TRBJ2-3; 8 nucleotides align to TRBD2. The CDR3 has 16 residues. From germline, CDR1 is SGHRS and CDR2 YFSETQ. With 2 bases clipped from V and 2 bases from J, the junction kept 7 bases outside the gene matches. CDR3 in DNA: TGCGCCAGCAGCTTCAGGCTAGCGGGTGCCACAGATACGCAGTATTTT. As protein: CASSFRLAGATDTQYF.

This clone appeared a single time. V is TRBV4-3 and J is TRBJ1-3; TRBD1 might be the D (6 bases). The CDR3 spans 17 residues. Germline CDR1 reads LGHNA; CDR2 reads YSLEER. The ends were cut back, 0 bases at V and 0 bases at J, with 12 bases in the middle. The CDR3 DNA sequence: TGCGCCAGCAGCCAAGATGGGACATTCGTCTCTGGAAACACCATATATTTT. It encodes CASSQDGTFVSGNTIYF.

This chain joins TRBV5-1 and TRBJ2-2; D is possibly TRBD1 (6 bases). The CDR3 loop spans 14 amino acids. Germline V CDR1 and CDR2: SGHRS, YFSETQ. The V and J ends lost 6 bases and 2 bases respectively, with 11 bases between them. CDR3 sequence reads: CASTETGNTGELFF. In DNA form, the CDR3 reads TGCGCCAGCACGGAGACAGGAAACACCGGGGAGCTGTTTTTT. The full variable domain, its missing parts supplied by reference TRBV5-1 and TRBJ2-2, is KAGVTQTPRYLIKTRGQQVTLSCSPISGHRSVSWYQQTPGQGLQFLFEYFSETQRNKGNFPGRFSGRQFSNSRSEMNVSTLELGDSALYLCASTETGNTGELFFGEGSRLTVL.

V is TRBV2 and J is TRBJ1-4; 8 positions match TRBD1. Trimming at V came to 0 bases and at J to 8 bases, leaving 8 bases not matched to a gene. The CDR3 runs to 16 residues. Looked up from germline, CDR1 is SNHLY and CDR2 is FYNNEI. CDR3 nucleotides: TGTGCCAGCAGTGAAGCGAAGGCAGGGGGCAGAGAAAAACTGTTTTTT. The encoded protein is CASSEAKAGGREKLFF.

V usage is TRBV30 and J usage is TRBJ2-7; 8 nucleotides match TRBD1. Per the germline V gene, CDR1 is GTSNPN and CDR2 is SVGIG (reference sequence). The J segment lost 0 bases and the V segment lost 2 bases, leaving 6 bases of the junction unmatched. CDR3 length: 15 amino acids. CDR3: CAWSTGTGYSYEQYF. The DNA for the CDR3 is TGTGCCTGGAGTACCGGGACAGGATACTCCTACGAGCAGTACTTC.

V is TRBV7-9 and J is TRBJ2-5; a weak D match, TRBD2 (5 bases). Germline CDR1 is SEHNR and CDR2 is FQNEAQ (reference sequence). Trimming removed 0 bases from V and 1 base from J, with 9 bases in between. The CDR3 extends over 15 amino acids. CDR3 DNA sequence: TGTGCCAGCAGCTTAGCCTACGGGGTCCAAGAGACCCAGTACTTC. Translating it yields CASSLAYGVQETQYF.

The gene calls are TRBV5-5 and TRBJ2-4; 8 bases map to TRBD1. With 0 bases clipped from V and 7 bases from J, the junction kept 6 bases outside the gene matches. Germline CDR1 reads SGHKS; CDR2 reads YYEKEE (reference sequence). The CDR3 spans 15 residues. The CDR3 DNA follows: TGTGCCAGCAGCTTGGGGGCAGGGGGCATGAACATTCAGTACTTC. Its translation is CASSLGAGGMNIQYF.

This clone was seen a few times. The chain has TRBV18 and TRBJ1-1; D gene uncertain. Germline values: CDR1 KGHSH, CDR2 LQKENI. The CDR3 sequence is 14 residues long. V shed 5 bases and J shed 3 bases, with 13 bases lying between them. The CDR3 loop is CASSSSTLDTEAFF. CDR3 nucleotides: TGTGCCAGCTCATCATCGACTCTCGACACTGAAGCTTTCTTT.

The CDR3, as DNA: TGTGCCAGCAGCATTAGGGGGAACACTGAAGCTTTCTTT. This gives the protein CASSIRGNTEAFF. The chain couples TRBV27 to TRBJ1-1; tentatively, D is TRBD1 (5 bases). The CDR3 has 13 amino acids. Germline V gene lookup returns CDR1 MNHEY and CDR2 SMNVEV (reference sequence). V was trimmed by 6 bases and J by 1 base, leaving 9 bases between them.

The chain joins TRBV7-9 to TRBJ1-3, with D possibly TRBD1 on 5 matching bases. V lost 5 bases, J lost 12 bases, and 11 bases lay in between. In germline, CDR1 is SEHNR, CDR2 FQNEAQ (reference sequence). This CDR3 comprises 11 residues. The CDR3 nucleotides read TGTGCCAGCAGCCTAACGGGACTCATATATTTT. Protein product: CASSLTGLIYF.

V is TRBV9 and J is TRBJ2-5, with 11 bases identical to TRBD1. The germline V gene encodes CDR1 SGDLS and CDR2 YYNGEE. This CDR3 has 16 amino acids. V shed 3 bases, J shed 4 bases, and the junction held 8 bases outside the gene matches. The CDR3 DNA is TGTGCCAGCAGCGAGGGGGACAGGGGGGTTCGAGAGACCCAGTACTTC. Its translation is CASSEGDRGVRETQYF.

The chain employs TRBV5-1 and TRBJ1-2; 9 positions match TRBD1. The CDR3 has 13 amino acids. In germline, CDR1 is SGHRS, CDR2 YFSETQ. The junction had 3 bases not matched to a gene; V was cut back by 4 bases and J by 5 bases. CDR3: CASSGGTGYGYTF. For the CDR3, the DNA is TGCGCCAGCAGCGGCGGGACAGGGTATGGCTACACCTTC.

The V and J genes are TRBV11-2 and TRBJ2-1, with unresolved D. V lost 5 bases to trimming and J lost 7 bases, with 9 bases between them. Germline values: CDR1 SGHAT, CDR2 FQNNGV. The CDR3 sequence is 12 residues long. In DNA form, the CDR3 reads TGTGCCAGCAGCCTTAACAAGAATGAGCAGTTCTTC. Protein: CASSLNKNEQFF.

This clone showed up many times. This chain connects TRBV30 to TRBJ1-2; D not resolved. The germline CDR1 and CDR2 sequences are GTSNPN and SVGIG (reference sequence). The CDR3 covers 15 residues. Deletions cut 3 bases from V and 2 bases from J, with 16 bases between. The CDR3 nucleotides are TGTGCCTGGAGGCCCCTCTCGACACAAAACTATGGCTACACCTTC. Translation: CAWRPLSTQNYGYTF.

Written as DNA, the CDR3 is TGCGCCAGCAGTCAATACGGGGACAGAGGGAGCCCTGCAACTAATGAAAAACTGTTTTTT. This sequence encodes CASSQYGDRGSPATNEKLFF. V usage is TRBV23-1 and J usage is TRBJ1-4; 7 bases are shared with TRBD1. TRBV23-1 is marked as an open reading frame, function uncertain. The CDR3 consists of 20 residues. With 1 base clipped from V and 0 bases from J, the junction kept 14 bases outside the gene matches.

V and J are TRBV7-8 and TRBJ2-7, with 7 bases that match TRBD1. The CDR3 length is 16 residues. V trimming: 1 base; J trimming: 3 bases; junction bases outside the gene matches: 9. Germline CDR1 reads SGHVS; CDR2 reads FQNEAQ. The CDR3 DNA reads TGTGCCAGCAGCTTAGGGTACCGGGCAGGGGGCTACGAGCAGTACTTC. This sequence encodes CASSLGYRAGGYEQYF.

The chain carries TRBV11-2 and TRBJ1-3; D possibly corresponds to TRBD1 (5 bases). Germline values: CDR1 SGHAT, CDR2 FQNNGV. Trimming stripped 7 bases from V and 8 bases from J, with 18 bases between. This CDR3 spans 14 amino acids. CDR3 protein: CASTNLHIGDTIYF. CDR3 coding DNA: TGTGCCAGCACCAACCTCCATATAGGGGACACCATATATTTT.

V and J are TRBV6-1 and TRBJ2-3; maybe TRBD1 (5 bases). CDR1 and CDR2 from the germline V gene are MNHNS and SASEGT. CDR3 size: 13 residues. Trimming shortened V by 2 bases and J by 5 bases, and 8 bases separated the two germline ends. The CDR3 loop reads CASSEFDRDTQYF. The CDR3 DNA is TGTGCCAGCAGTGAATTTGACAGAGATACGCAGTATTTT.

The chain has TRBV4-3 and TRBJ2-3, with a tentative D call TRBD2 (6 bases). CDR3 length equals 14 residues. Per the germline V gene, CDR1 is LGHNA and CDR2 is YSLEER. The V end was cut by 1 base, the J end by 10 bases, with 15 bases between. The CDR3 sequence is CASSQVEGGVAQYF. CDR3 DNA sequence: TGCGCCAGCAGCCAAGTAGAGGGCGGGGTCGCGCAGTATTTT.